The clone carrying this T cell receptor beta chain came up many times. Its antigen is as yet unknown. Authors of the study amplified TCR beta CDR3 regions from RNA transcripts. HTBI primers drove first-round RT-PCR of the TCR CDR3. MiXCR, applied by TCRdb to the multiplex PCR reads, yields one record per CDR3 protein. Found here are 350,000 to 400,000 distinct CDR3 sequences, 18% of them singletons; the top ten hold over 35%. This specimen comes from a study of T cells in Graves' hyperthyroidism and ophthalmopathy. The wider study: Before any treatment, at initial diagnosis, peripheral blood was collected.

PBMCs were obtained from 7.5 to 10 ml fresh peripheral blood. V lost 0 bases and J lost 7, with 7 bases in between. The CDR3 consists of 14 residues. CDR1 is LNHNV, CDR2 YYDKDF, per germline (reference sequence). The study's findings and limits: The model identified upcoming ophthalmopathy a median 6.5 months ahead of onset.

This clonotype originated in a man aged 18-30 years with Graves' ophthalmopathy. The sequenced sample was blood. This chain connects TRBV15 to TRBJ1-6; D is possibly TRBD1 (5 bases). In DNA, the CDR3 is TGTGCCACCAGCAGAGATAGGGGAAATTCACCCCTCCACTTT. Residues: CATSRDRGNSPLHF.